The next 25 T cell receptor beta chains were all read from a single sample in a study of CD8+CD57+ T cells in acquired aplastic anemia. CDR3 and TCR beta VDJ profiling relied on genomic DNA as the template. TCRdb reanalysed the reads using MiXCR and keeps one entry per CDR3 protein. Altogether some 200,000 distinct CDR3 sequences are present, around 60% being singletons, with the ten largest covering approximately 32%. Sequenced material: sorted CD4+, CD8+, or CD8+CD57+ T cells (not recorded which) from PBMCs. The receptors originated from a human donor in good health.

This clonotype has a count of ten or more. This sequence joins TRBV12-3 or TRBV12-4 and TRBJ2-7; D possibly uses TRBD1 or TRBD2 (5 bases each). The V and J ends lost 4 bases and 2 bases respectively, with 15 bases between them. This CDR3 is built from 15 residues. The CDR3 nucleotides read TGTGCCAGCAGTTCCCCCACTTGGGGGACCTACGAGCAGTACTTC. Its protein is CASSSPTWGTYEQYF.

This clonotype has only a few counts. The chain employs TRBV10-3 and TRBJ2-7; TRBD1 matches 7 bases. With V trimmed by 2 bases and J by 0 bases, 4 bases remained unmatched. CDR1 and CDR2 (germline): ENHRY, SYGVKD. The CDR3 length is 15 residues. The chain's CDR3 is CAISEPDRYSYEQYF. CDR3 DNA: TGTGCCATCAGTGAGCCGGACAGGTACTCCTACGAGCAGTACTTC.

The genes are TRBV9 and TRBJ1-4; TRBD1 aligns across 9 bases. V lost 0 bases, J lost 5 bases, and 11 bases stayed unmatched. Germline CDR1 SGDLS, CDR2 YYNGEE. This CDR3 is 18 amino acids long. The CDR3 DNA sequence: TGTGCCAGCAGCGTAGTACCCTTTAGGACAGGGGACAATGAAAAACTGTTTTTT. Encoded protein: CASSVVPFRTGDNEKLFF.

This chain joins TRBV19 and TRBJ2-1, with TRBD2 matching over 12 bases. CDR1 and CDR2 (germline): LNHDA, SQIVND (reference sequence). After removal of 6 bases from V and 7 bases from J, the junction contained 19 bases not matched to a gene. The CDR3 loop spans 19 amino acids. In DNA form, the CDR3 reads TGTGCCAGTAGCCAACCACGGGGGGTACTAGCGGGAGGAAGTAATGAGCAGTTCTTC. This encodes CASSQPRGVLAGGSNEQFF. Complete variable domain (other parts from reference TRBV19 and TRBJ2-1): DGGITQSPKYLFRKEGQNVTLSCEQNLNHDAMYWYRQDPGQGLRLIYYSQIVNDFQKGDIAEGYSVSREKKESFPLTVTSAQKNPTAFYLCASSQPRGVLAGGSNEQFFGPGTRLTVL.

This clonotype was seen ten or more times. The chain recombines TRBV6-5 with TRBJ2-1; TRBD1 is a possible D gene (7 bases). The CDR3 covers 15 residues. Germline V gives CDR1 MNHEY, CDR2 SVGAGI. The V gene lost 2 bases and the J gene lost 2 bases, with 10 bases spanning the gap. The CDR3, as DNA: TGTGCCAGCAGTTACGCAGGGGGGCCCTACAATGAGCAGTTCTTC. It specifies CASSYAGGPYNEQFF.

As to this clonotype: The junction departs from the called germline gene at one end, perhaps through a read error. For the CDR3, the DNA is TGCAGTGCTAGCTCCAGTGGGGGCTCAAGCTCTGGGGCCAACGTGCTGACTTTC. Amino acids: CSASSSGGSSSGANVLTF. This chain connects TRBV20-1 to TRBJ2-6, with a weak D call TRBD1 (6 bases). CDR3 size: 18 residues. Germline CDR1 and CDR2: DFQATT and SNEGSKA (reference sequence).

V and J are TRBV12-3 or TRBV12-4 and TRBJ2-1; D ambiguous. V was shortened by 4 bases and J by 7 bases, with 11 bases between the two germline ends. The CDR3 length is 13 residues. CDR3 amino acids: CASSSSGPNEQFF. The CDR3 nucleotides are TGTGCCAGCAGTTCCTCCGGTCCGAATGAGCAGTTCTTC.

The V and J genes are TRBV24-1 and TRBJ2-2; D possibly corresponds to TRBD2 (6 bases). V gave up 5 bases and J gave up 5 bases, with 14 bases separating them. The CDR3 runs to 15 residues. The germline gives CDR1 KGHDR, CDR2 SFDVKD. The CDR3 DNA follows: TGTGCCACCAGTGTGGCAGGGAGGAGGACCGGGGAGCTGTTTTTT. Its protein product is CATSVAGRRTGELFF.

This clonotype appeared a few times. The genes are TRBV6-4 and TRBJ2-1; D is uncertain. Germline loops: CDR1 MRHNA, CDR2 SNTAGT. This CDR3 contains 14 residues. Trimming stripped 0 bases from V and 0 bases from J, with 3 bases between. CDR3 DNA: TGTGCCAGCAGTGACTCACTCTCCTACAATGAGCAGTTCTTC. Residues: CASSDSLSYNEQFF.

The table lists this clonotype with many counts. The chain carries TRBV12-3 or TRBV12-4 and TRBJ2-2; the D gene is possibly TRBD2 (6 bases). With 8 bases removed from V and 1 base from J, the gap between germline ends came to 14 bases. CDR3 length equals 15 residues. The CDR3 DNA reads TGTGCCAGCCAACTAGGTAGCGGGAACACCGGGGAGCTGTTTTTT. Amino acid sequence: CASQLGSGNTGELFF.

This clonotype was seen a handful of times. V usage is TRBV7-2 and J usage is TRBJ2-3; no clear D. The CDR3 consists of 15 residues. From germline, CDR1 is SGHTA and CDR2 FQGNSA. Between the trimmed V and J ends, which lost 1 base and 3 bases, there was a span of 11 bases. CDR3 amino acids: CASSLGRYRTDTQYF. In DNA, the CDR3 is TGTGCCAGCAGCTTAGGGCGGTACCGAACAGATACGCAGTATTTT.

V usage is TRBV18 and J usage is TRBJ2-5; 10 positions match TRBD2. J was trimmed by 0 bases and V by 3 bases; bases with no gene match: 7. CDR1 is KGHSH and CDR2 is LQKENI in the germline V gene. CDR3 length: 17 residues. DNA of the CDR3: TGTGCCAGCTCACCTGTTCAGCGGGGGGGCCACCAAGAGACCCAGTACTTC. Protein product: CASSPVQRGGHQETQYF.

This clonotype was seen just once. The chain carries TRBV15 and TRBJ1-1, with D possibly being TRBD1 (5 bases). CDR1 is LNHNV and CDR2 is YYDKDF in the germline V gene (reference sequence). Deletions cut 0 bases from V and 11 bases from J, with 19 bases between. This CDR3 has 15 residues. CDR3 DNA sequence: TGTGCCACCAGCAGAGATCGTAAGGGGCCCAGAGAGGCTTTCTTT. Amino acid sequence: CATSRDRKGPREAFF.

In its sample, this clonotype was seen many times. The V and J genes are TRBV12-3 or TRBV12-4 and TRBJ2-1; TRBD2 agrees at 7 bases. This CDR3 is 15 amino acids long. V trimming: 3 bases; J trimming: 10 bases; junction bases outside the gene matches: 12. CDR3 in DNA: TGTGCCAGCAGTTTTAGGTTAGCGGGTCCCTACGAGCAGTTCTTC. Residues: CASSFRLAGPYEQFF.

The chain couples TRBV7-6 to TRBJ1-6; D unresolved. V lost 6 bases and J lost 6, with 12 bases in between. The length of the CDR3 is 14 residues. Germline lookup yields CDR1 SGHVS and CDR2 FNYEAQ. CDR3 amino acids: CASSLAETNSPLHF. CDR3 DNA: TGTGCCAGCAGTCTGGCAGAAACTAATTCACCCCTCCACTTT.

J is TRBJ2-7 and V is TRBV10-3; maybe TRBD1 (6 bases). CDR1 is ENHRY and CDR2 is SYGVKD in the germline V gene. Trimming removed 10 bases from V and 3 bases from J, with 10 bases in between. The CDR3 sequence is 11 residues long. The CDR3 bases are TGTGCCACCCGCAGGGGCTACGAGCAGTACTTC. Its protein product is CATRRGYEQYF.

This chain connects TRBV7-9 to TRBJ2-1; no clear D gene. This CDR3 has 17 amino acids. V lost 4 bases and J lost 10, with 26 bases in between. Germline lookup yields CDR1 SEHNR and CDR2 FQNEAQ (reference sequence). The DNA of the CDR3 is TGTGCCAGCAGCTCCCAGACTTTGCCTGATCGGTATATCGAGCAGTTCTTC. It is translated as CASSSQTLPDRYIEQFF.

This clonotype has only one observation. J is TRBJ2-1 and V is TRBV15, with 9 bases that match TRBD1. Germline CDR1 is LNHNV and CDR2 is YYDKDF (reference sequence). There are 17 residues in the CDR3. The V segment lost 4 bases and the J segment 0 bases; nucleotides outside the gene matches: 7. CDR3 region: CATSTSGTGSSYNEQFF. In nucleotides, the CDR3 is TGTGCCACCAGCACCTCCGGGACAGGGTCCTCCTACAATGAGCAGTTCTTC.

The chain links TRBV5-1 to TRBJ2-7; D tentatively reads TRBD1 or TRBD2 (5 bases each). The germline CDR1 and CDR2 sequences are SGHRS and YFSETQ. The V gene lost 4 bases and the J gene lost 5 bases, with 19 bases spanning the gap. This CDR3 spans 15 amino acids. As DNA, the CDR3 is TGCGCCAGCAGCCTGTCGGGGCAGCTTCTGAACGAGCAGTACTTC. Translation gives CASSLSGQLLNEQYF.

This clonotype has more than one count but fewer than ten. A read error may be the cause here, since a much bigger clone is one base away. The V gene is TRBV15, the J gene TRBJ2-1; 9 bases map to TRBD1. This CDR3 contains 16 residues. Germline assignment: CDR1 LNHNV and CDR2 YYDKDF (reference sequence). V lost 3 bases to trimming and J lost 8 bases; unmatched junction nucleotides: 11. In nucleotides, the CDR3 is TGTGCCACCAGCAGCCCGGGACAGGGAAACCACGATGAGCAGTTCTTC. It translates to CATSSPGQGNHDEQFF.

CDR3 protein: CSAEGQGKGQPQHF. CDR3 DNA sequence: TGCAGTGCCGAGGGGCAGGGGAAGGGTCAGCCCCAGCATTTT. The chain employs TRBV20-1 and TRBJ1-5; TRBD1 is a possible D gene (6 bases). Looked up from germline, CDR1 is DFQATT and CDR2 is SNEGSKA (reference sequence). The CDR3 has 14 amino acids. Trimming pared 6 bases from V and 6 bases from J, leaving 18 bases between.

The V gene is TRBV15, the J gene TRBJ1-5; D possibly corresponds to TRBD1 (5 bases). Germline values: CDR1 LNHNV, CDR2 YYDKDF (reference sequence). There are 16 residues in the CDR3. V was cut by 2 bases and J by 3 bases, with 14 bases left in between. The CDR3 region is CATSRYPTGINQPQHF. For the CDR3, the DNA is TGTGCCACCAGCAGATATCCCACAGGTATCAATCAGCCCCAGCATTTT.

Concerning this clonotype itself: The CDR3 ends on some other residue instead of the conserved phenylalanine or tryptophan, so this is likely a read error. The V call is TRBV5-1, the J call TRBJ1-2, with D maybe TRBD1 (5 bases). The CDR3 contains 16 residues. Between the trimmed V and J ends, which lost 4 bases and 1 base, there was a span of 17 bases. CDR1 SGHRS and CDR2 YFSETQ come from the germline V gene. CDR3 nucleotide sequence: TGCGCCAGCAGCCCCACGGGAGGGACTTTTAACTATGGCTACACCCCC. Translating it yields CASSPTGGTFNYGYTP.

This clonotype was recorded many times. The V call is TRBV4-1, the J call TRBJ1-1; D unclear. V was pared by 1 base and J by 3 bases, with 3 bases between. The CDR3 covers 12 residues. The germline V gene has CDR1 MGHRA and CDR2 YSYEKL. The CDR3 nucleotides are TGCGCCAGCAGCCAAGGATACACTGAAGCTTTCTTT. Translated: CASSQGYTEAFF.

This chain joins TRBV20-1 and TRBJ2-1, with D possibly being TRBD1 (5 bases). Trimming left V 3 bases short and J 15 bases short, with 21 bases between. The CDR3 consists of 13 residues. The germline gives CDR1 DFQATT, CDR2 SNEGSKA (reference sequence). CDR3 region: CSASPPQGSYPFF. CDR3 in DNA: TGCAGTGCTAGCCCACCTCAGGGTAGCTATCCGTTCTTC.